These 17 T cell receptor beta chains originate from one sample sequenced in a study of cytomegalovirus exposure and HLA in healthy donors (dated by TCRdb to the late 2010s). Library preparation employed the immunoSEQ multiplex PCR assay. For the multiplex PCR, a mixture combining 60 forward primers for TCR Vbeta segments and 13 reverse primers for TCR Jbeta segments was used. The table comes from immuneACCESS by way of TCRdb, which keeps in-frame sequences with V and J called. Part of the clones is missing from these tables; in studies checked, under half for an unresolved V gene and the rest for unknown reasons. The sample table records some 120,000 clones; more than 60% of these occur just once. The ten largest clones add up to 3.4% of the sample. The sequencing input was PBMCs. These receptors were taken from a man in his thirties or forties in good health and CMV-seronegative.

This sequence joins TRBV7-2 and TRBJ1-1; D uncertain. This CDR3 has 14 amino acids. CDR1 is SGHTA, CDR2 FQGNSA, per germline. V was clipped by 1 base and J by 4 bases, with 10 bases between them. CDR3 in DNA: TGTGCCAGCAGCTTAGTTGTTGGGAGCACTGAAGCTTTCTTT. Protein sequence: CASSLVVGSTEAFF.

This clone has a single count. The CDR3: CASSSGRDSGNTIYF. DNA for the CDR3: TGTGCCAGCAGCTCTGGACGGGACTCTGGAAACACCATATATTTT. V usage is TRBV7-9 and J usage is TRBJ1-3; D uncertain. CDR1 is SEHNR and CDR2 is FQNEAQ in the germline V gene (reference sequence). V shed 4 bases and J shed 0 bases, with 10 bases lying between them. The length of the CDR3 is 15 residues.

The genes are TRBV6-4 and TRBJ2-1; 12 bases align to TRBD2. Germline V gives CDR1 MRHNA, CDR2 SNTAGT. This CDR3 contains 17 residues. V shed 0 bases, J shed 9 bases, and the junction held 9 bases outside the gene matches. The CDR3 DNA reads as TGTGCCAGCAGTGACTCGTACACTAGCGGGAGGCGAGGTGAGCAGTTCTTC. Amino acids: CASSDSYTSGRRGEQFF.

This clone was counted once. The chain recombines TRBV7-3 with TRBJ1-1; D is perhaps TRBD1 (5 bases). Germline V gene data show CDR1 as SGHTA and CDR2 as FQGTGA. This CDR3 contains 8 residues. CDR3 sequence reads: CGQTEAFF. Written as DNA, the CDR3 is TGTGGACAGACTGAAGCTTTCTTT.

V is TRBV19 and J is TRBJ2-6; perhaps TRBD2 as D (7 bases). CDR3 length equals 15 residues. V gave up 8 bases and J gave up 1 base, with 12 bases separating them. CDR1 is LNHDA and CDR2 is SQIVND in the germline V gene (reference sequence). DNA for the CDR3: TGTGCCAGTTCCCGGGGGGCATCTGGGGCCAACGTCCTGACTTTC. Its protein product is CASSRGASGANVLTF.

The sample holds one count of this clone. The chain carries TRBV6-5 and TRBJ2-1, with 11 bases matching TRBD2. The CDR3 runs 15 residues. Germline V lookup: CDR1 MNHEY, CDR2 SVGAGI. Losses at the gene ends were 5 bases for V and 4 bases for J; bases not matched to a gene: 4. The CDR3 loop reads CASSLAGGLYNEQFF. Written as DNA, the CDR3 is TGTGCCAGCAGTCTAGCGGGAGGACTTTACAATGAGCAGTTCTTC.

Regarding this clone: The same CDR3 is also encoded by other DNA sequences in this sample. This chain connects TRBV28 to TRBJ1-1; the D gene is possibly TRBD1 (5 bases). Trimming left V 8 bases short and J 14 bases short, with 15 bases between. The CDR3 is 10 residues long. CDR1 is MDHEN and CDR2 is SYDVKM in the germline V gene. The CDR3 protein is CASGRVWAFF. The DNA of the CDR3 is TGTGCCAGCGGCAGGGTCTGGGCCTTCTTT.

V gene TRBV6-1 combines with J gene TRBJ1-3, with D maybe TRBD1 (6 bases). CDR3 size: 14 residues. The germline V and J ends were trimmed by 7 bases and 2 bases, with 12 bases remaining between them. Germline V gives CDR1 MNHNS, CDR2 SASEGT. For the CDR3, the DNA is TGTGCCAGCATAACCGGGACAACTGGAAACACCATATATTTT. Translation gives CASITGTTGNTIYF.

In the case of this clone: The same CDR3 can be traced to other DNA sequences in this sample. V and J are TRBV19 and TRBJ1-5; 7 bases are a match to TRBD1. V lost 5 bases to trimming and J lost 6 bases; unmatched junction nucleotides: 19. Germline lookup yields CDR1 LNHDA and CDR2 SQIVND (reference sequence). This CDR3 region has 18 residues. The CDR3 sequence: CASSAVRQGRAGAQPQHF. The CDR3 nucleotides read TGTGCCAGTAGTGCGGTGCGACAGGGAAGGGCAGGAGCTCAGCCCCAGCATTTT. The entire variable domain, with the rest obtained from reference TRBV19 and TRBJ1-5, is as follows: DGGITQSPKYLFRKEGQNVTLSCEQNLNHDAMYWYRQDPGQGLRLIYYSQIVNDFQKGDIAEGYSVSREKKESFPLTVTSAQKNPTAFYLCASSAVRQGRAGAQPQHFGDGTRLSIL.

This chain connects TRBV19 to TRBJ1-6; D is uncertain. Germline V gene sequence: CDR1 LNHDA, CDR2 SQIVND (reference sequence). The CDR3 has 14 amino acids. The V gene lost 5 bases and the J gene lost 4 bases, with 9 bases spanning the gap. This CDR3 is CASSVADYNSPLHF. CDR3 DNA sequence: TGTGCCAGTAGTGTGGCGGATTATAATTCACCCCTCCACTTT.

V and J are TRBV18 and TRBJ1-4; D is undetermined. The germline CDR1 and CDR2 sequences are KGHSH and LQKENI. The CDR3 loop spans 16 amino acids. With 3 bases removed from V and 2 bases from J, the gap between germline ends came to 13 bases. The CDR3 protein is CASSPGEGPTNEKLFF. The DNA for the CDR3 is TGTGCCAGCTCACCCGGGGAGGGTCCTACTAATGAAAAACTGTTTTTT. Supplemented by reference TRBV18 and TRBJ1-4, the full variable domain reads NAGVMQNPRHLVRRRGQEARLRCSPMKGHSHVYWYRQLPEEGLKFMVYLQKENIIDESGMPKERFSAEFPKEGPSILRIQQVVRGDSAAYFCASSPGEGPTNEKLFFGSGTQLSVL.

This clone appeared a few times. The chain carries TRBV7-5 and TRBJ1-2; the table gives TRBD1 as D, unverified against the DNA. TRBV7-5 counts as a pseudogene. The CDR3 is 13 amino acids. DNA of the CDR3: TGTGTCAGAAGCCGCAGGGTCATTCTTGGCTACACCTTC. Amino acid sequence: CVRSRRVILGYTF.

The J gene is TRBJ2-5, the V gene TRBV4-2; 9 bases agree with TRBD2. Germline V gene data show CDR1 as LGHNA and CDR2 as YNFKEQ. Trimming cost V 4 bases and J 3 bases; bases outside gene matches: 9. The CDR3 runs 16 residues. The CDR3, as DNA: TGTGCCAGCAGCCGCGGACTAGCGCTTTCCGAAGAGACCCAGTACTTC. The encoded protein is CASSRGLALSEETQYF.

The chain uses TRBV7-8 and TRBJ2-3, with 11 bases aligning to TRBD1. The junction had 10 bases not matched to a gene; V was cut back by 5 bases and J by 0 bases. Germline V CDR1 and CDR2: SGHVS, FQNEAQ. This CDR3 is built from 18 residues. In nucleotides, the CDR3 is TGTGCCAGCAGCGTCGGGACAGGGGGAGGGGTGAGCACAGATACGCAGTATTTT. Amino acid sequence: CASSVGTGGGVSTDTQYF.

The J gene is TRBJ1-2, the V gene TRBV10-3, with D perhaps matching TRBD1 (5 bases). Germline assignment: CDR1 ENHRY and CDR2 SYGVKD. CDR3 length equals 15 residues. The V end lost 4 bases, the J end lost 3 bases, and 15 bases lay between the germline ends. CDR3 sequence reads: CAISGAGLPYYGYTF. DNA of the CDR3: TGTGCCATCAGTGGGGCGGGACTCCCCTACTATGGCTACACCTTC.

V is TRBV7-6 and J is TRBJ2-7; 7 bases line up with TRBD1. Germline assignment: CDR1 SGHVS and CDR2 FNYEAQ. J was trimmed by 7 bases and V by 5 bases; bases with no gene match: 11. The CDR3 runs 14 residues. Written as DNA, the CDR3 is TGTGCCAGCAGCCCCAATACAGGGGCTTGGGAGCAGTACTTC. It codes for CASSPNTGAWEQYF.

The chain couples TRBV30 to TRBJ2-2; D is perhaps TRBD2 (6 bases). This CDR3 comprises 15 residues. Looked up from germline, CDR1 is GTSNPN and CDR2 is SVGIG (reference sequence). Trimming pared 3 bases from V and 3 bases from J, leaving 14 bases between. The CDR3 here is CAWRYPGRDTGELFF. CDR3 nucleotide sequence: TGTGCCTGGAGGTACCCCGGGAGAGACACCGGGGAGCTGTTTTTT.